These T cell receptor beta chains were read from a single sample in a study of T cells expressing NK-cell markers. From the 5' RACE reads, TCRdb lists one entry per CDR3 protein and no DNA. Its listing shows 400,000 to 500,000 distinct CDR3 sequences. Specimen: blood T cells: a sorted CD56 or NKG2C T cell subset, CD4+ or CD8+ T cells, or bulk PBMC T cells (not recorded which). Receptors were obtained from a woman aged 18 to 69 in good health. CDR3s include the opening cysteine and the closing phenylalanine or tryptophan. The order of the fields is CDR3 length, J gene, V gene, CDR3 protein.

>14|TRBJ2-1|TRBV29-1
CSVGRPYSYNEQFF
>14|TRBJ2-1|TRBV3-1
CASSLLGFYNEQFF
>16|TRBJ2-3|TRBV7-7
CASSSRGTGATDTQYF
>13|TRBJ2-7|TRBV6-2/TRBV6-3
CASSYGPSGEQYF
>15|TRBJ2-7|TRBV28
CASSLSPGTNYEQYF
>13|TRBJ1-4|TRBV7-6
CASSPTGLEKLFF
>13|TRBJ1-1|TRBV30
CAWGGGPNTEAFF
>16|TRBJ2-7|TRBV7-2
CASSQTGQGGIYEQYF
>13|TRBJ1-1|TRBV4-3
CASSQDLGREAFF
>15|TRBJ2-1|TRBV9
CASSVGGRMANEQFF
>15|TRBJ2-5|TRBV7-3
CASSLDRGGQETQYF
>15|TRBJ2-2|TRBV5-5
CASSRGLAGAGELFF
>15|TRBJ1-5|TRBV9
CASSAGPVSNQPQHF
>14|TRBJ1-4|TRBV20-1
CSGARRATNEKLFF
>16|TRBJ2-5|TRBV24-1
CATSDLVDEVSETQYF
>13|TRBJ2-2|TRBV30
CAWSWGGTGELFF
>17|TRBJ2-3|TRBV11-2
CASSLVLAGEGPDTQYF
>15|TRBJ2-2|TRBV11-2
CASSFRTVGTGELFF
>15|TRBJ2-7|TRBV6-1
CASSELRSGVSEQYF
>15|TRBJ1-5|TRBV6-2/TRBV6-3
CASSYGEGKYQPQHF
>14|TRBJ1-6|TRBV20-1
CSAVQGTANSPLHF
>14|TRBJ2-2|TRBV24-1
CATSDFSGAGELFF
>15|TRBJ2-2|TRBV28
CASSSRDRGPGELFF
>15|TRBJ2-1|TRBV5-4
CASSLVAGQYNEQFF
>13|TRBJ2-3|TRBV20-1
CSALSGSPDTQYF
>14|TRBJ2-2|TRBV20-1
CSARPLMATGELFF
>17|TRBJ2-7|TRBV3-1
CASSQWGGTSGNYEQYF
>16|TRBJ2-3|TRBV12-3/TRBV12-4
CASSRRGGFSTDTQYF
>13|TRBJ2-3|TRBV6-5
CASSYGATDTQYF
>11|TRBJ1-5|TRBV20-1
CSAVLNQPQHF
>14|TRBJ1-1|TRBV3-1
CASRLTVAETEAFF
>14|TRBJ1-2|TRBV2
CASKDAAGFYGYTF
>15|TRBJ2-3|TRBV5-1
CASSLEGQGPDTQYF
>14|TRBJ2-7|TRBV7-8
CASSLEQGWWEQYF
>13|TRBJ1-2|TRBV19
CASNPGGTSGYTF
>14|TRBJ1-1|TRBV29-1
CSVEIRVGNTEAFF
>14|TRBJ1-1|TRBV20-1
CSARDFRRGTEAFF
>15|TRBJ1-1|TRBV20-1
CSARDLRGLNTEAFF
>15|TRBJ2-2|TRBV4-3
CASSQGGEGTGELFF